Listed here are 13 T cell receptor beta chains from one sample, sequenced in a study of blood T cell repertoires in COVID-19. Only in-frame clones appear in the TCRdb table, and some are missing; sequencing was by immunoSEQ multiplex PCR. The sample yields 350,000 to 450,000 clones, 85% seen once. Sequencing was done on a sample of peripheral blood. Receptor source: a woman aged 18-35 years with acute or convalescent COVID-19.

The rearrangement uses TRBV19 and TRBJ2-7; a weak D match, TRBD1 (6 bases). V lost 3 bases and J 1 base, leaving 13 bases between the germline ends. The CDR3 extends over 15 amino acids. CDR1 is LNHDA, CDR2 SQIVND, per germline (reference sequence). The CDR3 loop is CASSMAGERSYEQYF. In DNA, the CDR3 is TGTGCCAGTAGTATGGCAGGGGAGAGGTCCTACGAGCAGTACTTC.

This chain uses TRBV28 with TRBJ2-3; 8 bases match TRBD2. Germline lookup yields CDR1 MDHEN and CDR2 SYDVKM. The ends lost 6 bases at V and 2 bases at J; junction bases unmatched: 7. The CDR3 spans 15 residues. CDR3 residues: CASRPGRDNTDTQYF. As DNA, the CDR3 is TGTGCCAGCAGACCCGGGAGGGATAACACAGATACGCAGTATTTT.

The chain is built from TRBV19 and TRBJ1-4; possible D gene TRBD1, 5 bases. The CDR3 length is 15 residues. Germline V CDR1 and CDR2: LNHDA, SQIVND (reference sequence). Trimming took 3 bases from V and 4 from J, leaving 12 bases between them. CDR3 sequence reads: CASSILGDFNEKLFF. In DNA form, the CDR3 reads TGTGCCAGTAGTATTCTAGGGGACTTTAATGAAAAACTGTTTTTT.

V is TRBV9 and J is TRBJ1-2; 11 bases line up with TRBD1. This CDR3 is 15 amino acids long. Germline V gene data show CDR1 as SGDLS and CDR2 as YYNGEE. V lost 2 bases to trimming and J lost 4 bases; unmatched junction nucleotides: 4. The CDR3 nucleotides read TGTGCCAGCAGCGTCGGACAGGGGGCAAGCTATGGCTACACCTTC. Translation gives CASSVGQGASYGYTF.

V is TRBV9 and J is TRBJ2-2; no reliable D call. Germline V gene sequence: CDR1 SGDLS, CDR2 YYNGEE. Trimming stripped 3 bases from V and 4 bases from J, with 10 bases between. The CDR3 spans 14 residues. CDR3 in amino acids: CASSADIFTGELFF. CDR3 DNA: TGTGCCAGCAGCGCCGACATTTTCACCGGGGAGCTGTTTTTT.

The chain is built from TRBV19 and TRBJ1-1, with D maybe TRBD1 (5 bases). The CDR3 consists of 17 residues. Looked up from germline, CDR1 is LNHDA and CDR2 is SQIVND (reference sequence). With 0 bases removed from V and 2 bases from J, the gap between germline ends came to 16 bases. The CDR3 DNA reads as TGTGCCAGTAGTATAGAGCGGGACGGGGAACCAAACACTGAAGCTTTCTTT. This sequence encodes CASSIERDGEPNTEAFF. Full variable domain (missing parts from reference TRBV19 and TRBJ1-1): DGGITQSPKYLFRKEGQNVTLSCEQNLNHDAMYWYRQDPGQGLRLIYYSQIVNDFQKGDIAEGYSVSREKKESFPLTVTSAQKNPTAFYLCASSIERDGEPNTEAFFGQGTRLTVV.

The chain has TRBV6-5 and TRBJ1-1, with unresolved D. The V end was cut by 4 bases, the J end by 3 bases, with 9 bases between. Per the germline V gene, CDR1 is MNHEY and CDR2 is SVGAGI. CDR3 length equals 13 residues. The CDR3 loop is CASSSKTHTEAFF. In DNA form, the CDR3 reads TGTGCCAGCAGTTCAAAAACACACACTGAAGCTTTCTTT.

The CDR3 protein is CASSLYKGLSTDTQYF. The CDR3, as DNA: TGTGCCAGCAGTTTATATAAGGGGCTGAGCACAGATACGCAGTATTTT. The V call is TRBV27, the J call TRBJ2-3; D might be TRBD1 (5 bases). The CDR3 is made up of 16 amino acids. Trimming stripped 1 base from V and 0 bases from J, with 11 bases between. Germline assignment: CDR1 MNHEY and CDR2 SMNVEV (reference sequence).

This sequence joins TRBV3-1 (or the pseudogene TRBV3-2) and TRBJ2-2, with 8 nucleotides matching TRBD2. Germline-derived CDR1 and CDR2 are LGHDT and YNNKEL (reference sequence). Losses at the gene ends were 4 bases for V and 6 bases for J; bases not matched to a gene: 13. This CDR3 spans 17 amino acids. The CDR3 DNA is TGTGCCAGCAGCCGTACCAGGGGCGGGGGGCATGCCGGGGAGCTGTTTTTT. Amino acids: CASSRTRGGGHAGELFF.

The chain is built from TRBV10-1 and TRBJ1-4; D is possibly TRBD1 (5 bases). Germline V gene data show CDR1 as WNHNN and CDR2 as SYGVQD (reference sequence). The CDR3 sequence is 13 residues long. Trimming left V 2 bases short and J 7 bases short, with 8 bases between. CDR3 bases: TGCGCCAGCAGTGAGCGGGGGACTGAAAAACTGTTTTTT. Translation: CASSERGTEKLFF.

This clone has a handful of counts. This chain joins TRBV6-6 and TRBJ2-7, with 10 bases that match TRBD2. CDR1 is MNHNY, CDR2 SVGAGI, per germline (reference sequence). J was trimmed by 5 bases and V by 5 bases; bases with no gene match: 12. The CDR3 totals 16 residues. CDR3 sequence reads: CASSPRPPSGSHEQYF. The DNA of the CDR3 is TGTGCCAGCAGTCCTAGGCCCCCTAGCGGGAGCCACGAGCAGTACTTC.

The V and J genes are TRBV7-9 and TRBJ1-2; 9 bases line up with TRBD1. The CDR3 is 16 residues long. Losses at the gene ends were 4 bases for V and 8 bases for J; bases not matched to a gene: 14. Germline values: CDR1 SEHNR, CDR2 FQNEAQ (reference sequence). CDR3 residues: CASSYPTGGAVDGYTF. The CDR3 coding sequence is TGTGCCAGCAGCTACCCAACAGGGGGCGCGGTCGACGGCTACACCTTC.

J is TRBJ2-7 and V is TRBV6-5, with 10 bases matching TRBD1. V dropped 6 bases and J dropped 4; count of bases not matched to a gene: 6. Looked up from germline, CDR1 is MNHEY and CDR2 is SVGAGI. This CDR3 is built from 14 residues. The DNA of the CDR3 is TGTGCCAGCAGGCCACCGGGACAGGGGTACGAGCAGTACTTC. Translating gives CASRPPGQGYEQYF.